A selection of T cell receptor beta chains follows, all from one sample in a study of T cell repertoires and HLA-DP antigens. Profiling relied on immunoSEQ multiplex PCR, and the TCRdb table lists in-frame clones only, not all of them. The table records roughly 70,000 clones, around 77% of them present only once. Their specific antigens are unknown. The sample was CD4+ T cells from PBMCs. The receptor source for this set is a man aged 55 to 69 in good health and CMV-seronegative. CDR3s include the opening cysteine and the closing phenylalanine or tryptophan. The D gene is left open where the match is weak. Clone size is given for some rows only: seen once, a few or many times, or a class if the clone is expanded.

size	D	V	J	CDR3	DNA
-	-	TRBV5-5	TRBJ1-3	CASSLEKGGNTIYF	TGTGCCAGCAGCTTGGAAAAGGGTGGAAACACCATATATTTT
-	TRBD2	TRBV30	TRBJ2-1	CARSGRAYNEQFF	TGTGCCAGAAGCGGGAGGGCCTACAATGAGCAGTTCTTC
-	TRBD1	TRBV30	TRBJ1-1	CAWSVKGATAEAFF	TGTGCCTGGAGTGTGAAGGGGGCGACCGCTGAAGCTTTCTTT
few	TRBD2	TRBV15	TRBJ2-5	CATSRDRAGGPETQYF	TGTGCCACCAGCAGAGACCGAGCGGGGGGGCCAGAGACCCAGTACTTC
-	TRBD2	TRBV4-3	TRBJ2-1	CASSRLAASYNEQFF	TGCGCCAGCAGCCGGCTAGCGGCCTCCTACAATGAGCAGTTCTTC
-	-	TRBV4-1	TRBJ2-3	CASSVPGRDDTQYF	TGCGCCAGCAGCGTCCCGGGAAGAGATGATACGCAGTATTTT
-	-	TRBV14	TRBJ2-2	CASSQTGVGELFF	TGTGCCAGCAGCCAGACGGGGGTCGGGGAGCTGTTTTTT
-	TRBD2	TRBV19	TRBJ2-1	CASSISGGPHNEQFF	TGTGCCAGTAGTATTTCGGGAGGGCCCCACAATGAGCAGTTCTTC
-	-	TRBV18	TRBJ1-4	CASSAGASNEKLFF	TGTGCCAGCTCCGCAGGGGCATCTAATGAAAAACTGTTTTTT
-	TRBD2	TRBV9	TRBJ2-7	CASSVEASGDEQYF	TGTGCCAGCAGCGTAGAGGCTAGCGGGGACGAGCAGTACTTC
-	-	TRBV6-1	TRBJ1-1	CASRRNTEAFF	TGTGCCAGCCGGAGGAACACTGAAGCTTTCTTT
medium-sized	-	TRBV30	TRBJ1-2	CAWTANYGYTF	TGTGCTTGGACGGCTAACTATGGCTACACCTTC
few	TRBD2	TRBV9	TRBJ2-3	CASSVALGSSGITDTQYF	TGTGCCAGCAGCGTAGCTTTAGGTTCTAGCGGGATTACAGATACGCAGTATTTT
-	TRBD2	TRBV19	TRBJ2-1	CASSPIPGTSAYNEQFF	TGTGCCAGTAGTCCTATTCCCGGGACTAGCGCTTACAATGAGCAGTTCTTC
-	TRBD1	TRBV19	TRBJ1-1	CASSIRDRAPEAFF	TGTGCCAGTAGTATACGGGACAGGGCTCCTGAAGCTTTCTTT
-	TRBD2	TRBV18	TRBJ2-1	CASSRLSGGFDNEQFF	TGTGCCAGCTCACGACTTAGCGGGGGATTCGACAATGAGCAGTTCTTC
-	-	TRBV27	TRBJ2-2	CASSLGNTGELFF	TGTGCCAGCAGTTTAGGAAACACCGGGGAGCTGTTTTTT
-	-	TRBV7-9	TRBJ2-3	CASSRKTVLGTDTQYF	TGTGCCAGCAGCCGGAAGACAGTTTTGGGCACAGATACGCAGTATTTT
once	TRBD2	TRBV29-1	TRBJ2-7	CSARGGTYEQYF	TGCAGCGCCCGCGGGGGAACCTACGAGCAGTACTTC
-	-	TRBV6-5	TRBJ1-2	CASSYTRASNYGYTF	TGTGCCAGCAGTTACACCAGGGCCTCTAACTATGGCTACACCTTC
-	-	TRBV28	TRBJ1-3	CASSFASGNTIYF	TGTGCCAGCAGTTTTGCTTCTGGAAACACCATATATTTT
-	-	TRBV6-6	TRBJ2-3	CASRESMRRGDTQYF	TGTGCCAGCAGGGAATCTATGAGGCGGGGAGATACGCAGTATTTT
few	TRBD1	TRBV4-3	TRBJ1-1	CASSQTGDTEAFF	TGCGCCAGCAGCCAGACAGGGGACACTGAAGCTTTCTTT
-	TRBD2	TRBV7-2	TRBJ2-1	CASSLNSGRAVGEQFF	TGTGCCAGCAGCTTAAATAGCGGGAGGGCCGTGGGGGAGCAGTTCTTC
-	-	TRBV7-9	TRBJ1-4	CASSPRGVEKLFF	TGTGCCAGCAGCCCCCGGGGCGTCGAAAAACTGTTTTTT
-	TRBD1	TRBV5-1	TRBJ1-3	CASSPVGQGGHTIYF	TGCGCCAGCAGCCCGGTGGGACAGGGTGGGCACACCATATATTTT
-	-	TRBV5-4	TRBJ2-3	CASSPRPGEGTDTQYF	TGTGCCAGCAGCCCCAGACCCGGGGAGGGCACAGATACGCAGTATTTT
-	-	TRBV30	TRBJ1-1	CAWSRDYNTEAFF	TGTGCCTGGAGTCGGGACTATAACACTGAAGCTTTCTTT
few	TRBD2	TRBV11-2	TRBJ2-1	CASSRTTGGNEQFF	TGTGCCAGCAGCCGGACGACGGGGGGCAATGAGCAGTTCTTC
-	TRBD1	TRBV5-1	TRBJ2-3	CASSSGQGVADTQYF	TGCGCCAGCAGCTCTGGACAGGGGGTCGCAGATACGCAGTATTTT
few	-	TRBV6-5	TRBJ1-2	CASSEMDRNYGYTF	TGTGCCAGCAGTGAGATGGACAGAAACTATGGCTACACCTTC
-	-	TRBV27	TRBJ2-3	CASSFRTDTDTQYF	TGTGCCAGCAGTTTCAGGACTGACACAGATACGCAGTATTTT
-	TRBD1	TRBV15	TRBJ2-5	CATSRSQGARETQYF	TGTGCCACCAGCAGATCACAGGGGGCCCGGGAGACCCAGTACTTC
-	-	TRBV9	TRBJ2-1	CASSVNNEQFF	TGTGCCAGCAGCGTAAACAATGAGCAGTTCTTC
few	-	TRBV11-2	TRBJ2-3	CASSPRTFNTQYF	TGTGCCAGCAGCCCCCGGACTTTCAATACGCAGTATTTT
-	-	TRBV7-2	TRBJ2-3	CASSLGAFPDTQYF	TGTGCCAGCAGCCTCGGGGCCTTCCCAGATACGCAGTATTTT
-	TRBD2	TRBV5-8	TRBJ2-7	CASSLSGVQSTYEQYF	TGTGCCAGCAGCTTAAGCGGGGTACAGTCCACCTACGAGCAGTACTTC
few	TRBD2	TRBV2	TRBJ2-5	CASRGGGTQYF	TGTGCCAGCAGGGGCGGGGGGACCCAGTACTTC
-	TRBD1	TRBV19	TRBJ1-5	CASRGQGGHQPQHF	TGTGCCAGTAGGGGACAGGGGGGTCATCAGCCCCAGCATTTT
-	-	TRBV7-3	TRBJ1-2	CASSSRGGERRNYGYTF	TGTGCCAGCAGTTCAAGAGGGGGTGAACGGAGGAACTATGGCTACACCTTC
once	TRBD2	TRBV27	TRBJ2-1	CASSLSGTSGAYEQFF	TGTGCCAGCAGTTTATCAGGGACTAGCGGGGCTTATGAGCAGTTCTTC
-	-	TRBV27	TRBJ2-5	CASSSGLRGETQYF	TGTGCCAGCAGTTCTGGACTCCGGGGAGAGACCCAGTACTTC
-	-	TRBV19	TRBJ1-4	CASSIVTDDEKLFF	TGTGCCAGTAGTATTGTGACAGACGATGAAAAACTGTTTTTT
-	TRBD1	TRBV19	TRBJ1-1	CASSLFGTGGPGDF	TGTGCCAGTAGTCTATTTGGGACAGGGGGCCCGGGGGATTTT
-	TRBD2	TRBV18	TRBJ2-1	CASSPTSGRPHNEQFF	TGTGCCAGCTCACCAACTAGCGGGAGGCCCCACAATGAGCAGTTCTTC
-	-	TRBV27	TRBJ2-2	CASSFGFANTGELFF	TGTGCCAGCAGTTTTGGGTTCGCGAACACCGGGGAGCTGTTTTTT
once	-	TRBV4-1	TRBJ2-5	CASSQAERAETQYF	TGCGCCAGCAGCCAGGCCGAAAGGGCAGAGACCCAGTACTTC
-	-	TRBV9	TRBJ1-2	CASTRGGADDYGYTF	TGTGCCAGCACCCGGGGGGGGGCAGATGACTATGGCTACACCTTC
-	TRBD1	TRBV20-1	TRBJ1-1	CSARKTGGAFF	TGCAGTGCTAGAAAGACAGGGGGAGCTTTCTTT
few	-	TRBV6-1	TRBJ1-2	CASSEVIARVGTF	TGTGCCAGCAGTGAAGTTATCGCCAGGGTAGGCACCTTC
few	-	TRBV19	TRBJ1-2	CASSTRDTYGYTF	TGTGCCAGTAGTACCCGGGACACTTATGGCTACACCTTC
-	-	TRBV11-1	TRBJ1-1	CASSLLAGSEAFF	TGTGCCAGCAGCTTATTGGCCGGTTCTGAAGCTTTCTTT
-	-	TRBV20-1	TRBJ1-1	CSASTEAFF	TGCAGTGCTAGCACTGAAGCTTTCTTT
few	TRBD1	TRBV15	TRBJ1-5	CATSRPPGQGSQPQHF	TGTGCCACCAGCAGACCTCCGGGACAGGGGAGTCAGCCCCAGCATTTT
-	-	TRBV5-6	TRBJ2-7	CASSLALTYEQYF	TGTGCCAGCAGCTTGGCCCTTACCTACGAGCAGTACTTC